A single sample gave rise to the 21 T cell receptor beta chains below, sequenced in a study of metastatic and nonmetastatic thyroid tumors. Every patient was untreated before thyroid surgery. TCRdb reprocessed the PCR reads via MiXCR. Counted here are about 43,000 clones, roughly a quarter occurring once; the ten biggest clones make up roughly 14%. Sequencing used tumor tissue. Source of these receptors: a female donor with papillary thyroid cancer or a benign thyroid nodule (not recorded which). Some clones in this sample may be carry-over from other donors' samples.

This clone has only a few counts. The chain links TRBV24-1 to TRBJ1-2; D is possibly TRBD1 (5 bases). The CDR3 is 13 amino acids. The ends were cut back, 3 bases at V and 8 bases at J, with 12 bases in the middle. Germline CDR1 and CDR2: KGHDR and SFDVKD. This chain's CDR3 is CATSDPLGRGYTF. CDR3 nucleotide sequence: TGTGCCACCAGTGATCCCCTGGGACGGGGCTACACCTTC.

V and J are TRBV7-2 and TRBJ2-3; TRBD2 matches at 8 bases. V lost 3 bases and J lost 14; bases outside the gene matches: 10. The CDR3 is 13 amino acids. Germline V gives CDR1 SGHTA, CDR2 FQGNSA. CDR3 in DNA: TGTGCCAGCAGCTTGGGAGTAGCGGGGCCGCGGTATTTT. Translation: CASSLGVAGPRYF.

This chain joins TRBV14 and TRBJ1-1; tentative D call: TRBD1 (6 bases). V was shortened by 1 base and J by 0 bases, with 15 bases between the two germline ends. The CDR3 has 17 residues. CDR1 and CDR2 from the germline V gene are SGHDN and FVKESK. As DNA, the CDR3 is TGTGCCAGCAGCCAAGTAGTTTTCCGGACAGTGAACACTGAAGCTTTCTTT. Encoded protein: CASSQVVFRTVNTEAFF.

The chain recombines TRBV5-1 with TRBJ2-1, with 10 bases fitting TRBD1. The trim removed 0 bases at V and 0 bases at J, leaving 3 bases unmatched. CDR1 SGHRS and CDR2 YFSETQ come from the germline V gene. The CDR3 has 17 residues. In DNA form, the CDR3 reads TGCGCCAGCAGCTTGGGGAGGACAGGGGGCTCCTACAATGAGCAGTTCTTC. Translation gives CASSLGRTGGSYNEQFF.

This clone is medium-sized within its sample. The chain recombines TRBV2 with TRBJ2-7; tentative D call: TRBD2 (6 bases). This CDR3 comprises 15 residues. V was cut by 6 bases and J by 5 bases, with 20 bases left in between. Germline loops: CDR1 SNHLY, CDR2 FYNNEI. The CDR3 is CASSGMIGRRNEQYF. As DNA, the CDR3 is TGTGCCAGCAGCGGAATGATCGGGAGACGCAACGAGCAGTACTTC.

The sample holds many counts of this clone. The rearrangement joins TRBV7-7 to TRBJ2-7; D is unresolved. Trimming removed 1 base at V and 5 bases at J, with 9 bases between. The V gene's germline CDR1 is SSHAT and CDR2 FNYEAQ (reference sequence). The CDR3 loop spans 13 amino acids. In nucleotides, the CDR3 is TGTGCCAGCAGCTTAGGTCCGGGTAACGAGCAGTACTTC. Translated: CASSLGPGNEQYF.

This clone was counted at least ten times. V and J are TRBV11-1 and TRBJ2-5; 9 nucleotides line up with TRBD2. This CDR3 spans 17 amino acids. The V and J ends lost 2 bases and 4 bases, in that order; junction bases with no gene match: 11. The germline V gene encodes CDR1 SGHAT and CDR2 FQDESV (reference sequence). The CDR3 bases are TGTGCCAGCAGCTTAAAATTAGGCCTAGCGGGGAGAGAGACCCAGTACTTC. This encodes CASSLKLGLAGRETQYF.

In its sample, this clone was seen a few times. The rearrangement links TRBV6-1 to TRBJ2-7, with 7 positions matching TRBD1. Germline V gene lookup returns CDR1 MNHNS and CDR2 SASEGT. The CDR3 consists of 11 residues. V lost 8 bases, J lost 4 bases, and 2 bases stayed unmatched. The CDR3 loop is CASGGQYEQYF. The CDR3, as DNA: TGTGCCAGCGGGGGACAGTACGAGCAGTACTTC.

This clone has ten or more counts. V and J are TRBV6-5 and TRBJ1-5; D is uncertain. This CDR3 has 15 amino acids. Between the trimmed V and J ends, which lost 1 base and 5 bases, there was a span of 12 bases. Germline CDR1 and CDR2: MNHEY and SVGAGI. The CDR3 spells CASSYYDTQYQPQHF. The CDR3 DNA sequence: TGTGCCAGCAGTTACTACGACACCCAGTATCAGCCCCAGCATTTT.

Only a few counts were recorded for this clone. The rearrangement uses TRBV19 and TRBJ1-2; 8 bases line up with TRBD1. Germline loops: CDR1 LNHDA, CDR2 SQIVND (reference sequence). The CDR3 has 14 amino acids. Trimming at V came to 2 bases and at J to 8 bases, leaving 7 bases not matched to a gene. The CDR3 spells CASSIRQGAGGYTF. CDR3 nucleotide sequence: TGTGCCAGTAGTATAAGGCAGGGGGCTGGAGGCTACACCTTC.

The sample holds many counts of this clone. The rearrangement uses TRBV7-8 and TRBJ1-1; tentative D call: TRBD1 (5 bases). The V and J ends lost 1 base and 2 bases respectively, with 14 bases between them. This CDR3 is built from 16 residues. The germline gives CDR1 SGHVS, CDR2 FQNEAQ. The CDR3 loop is CASSLGLWTTNTEAFF. CDR3 DNA sequence: TGTGCCAGCAGCTTAGGTCTGTGGACAACAAACACTGAAGCTTTCTTT.

By share, this clone ranks as large. The gene calls are TRBV27 and TRBJ2-3, with 8 bases aligning to TRBD1. With V trimmed by 5 bases and J by 4 bases, 11 bases remained unmatched. This CDR3 is 16 amino acids long. Germline loops: CDR1 MNHEY, CDR2 SMNVEV (reference sequence). The CDR3 sequence is CASSPQTGVVADTQYF. CDR3 DNA: TGTGCCAGCAGTCCACAGACAGGGGTGGTCGCAGATACGCAGTATTTT.

There are a few counts of this clone. V is TRBV6-4 and J is TRBJ2-3, with TRBD2 matching 9 bases. CDR1 is MRHNA and CDR2 is SNTAGT in the germline V gene. The CDR3 consists of 15 residues. The junction had 2 bases not matched to a gene; V was cut back by 0 bases and J by 4 bases. CDR3 in DNA: TGTGCCAGCAGTGACTCTAGCGGGAGTCCAGATACGCAGTATTTT. Protein product: CASSDSSGSPDTQYF.

The table lists this clone with a count of one. The chain is built from TRBV7-6 and TRBJ2-7, with 11 bases identical to TRBD2. CDR3 length: 16 residues. V shed 1 base, J shed 3 bases, and the junction held 5 bases outside the gene matches. Germline CDR1 SGHVS, CDR2 FNYEAQ. The DNA for the CDR3 is TGTGCCAGCAGCTTAGGACTAGCGGGATCCTACTACGAGCAGTACTTC. Residues: CASSLGLAGSYYEQYF. The whole variable domain, filled in from reference TRBV7-6 and TRBJ2-7, reads GAGVSQSPRYKVTKRGQDVALRCDPISGHVSLYWYRQALGQGPEFLTYFNYEAQQDKSGLPNDRFSAERPEGSISTLTIQRTEQRDSAMYRCASSLGLAGSYYEQYFGPGTRLTVT.

This clone was detected many times. The chain employs TRBV19 and TRBJ1-1; no reliable D call. The V gene's germline CDR1 is LNHDA and CDR2 SQIVND (reference sequence). V gave up 7 bases and J gave up 0 bases, with 12 bases separating them. This CDR3 spans 14 amino acids. CDR3 in DNA: TGTGCCAGTAAATTAGACCGAATGAACACTGAAGCTTTCTTT. Translation gives CASKLDRMNTEAFF.

This sequence joins TRBV6-1 and TRBJ1-5, with TRBD1 matching 7 bases. Germline V lookup: CDR1 MNHNS, CDR2 SASEGT. This CDR3 region has 16 residues. V was clipped by 1 base and J by 2 bases; unmatched bases: 5. CDR3: CASSEGEGAGNQPQHF. The CDR3 DNA reads as TGTGCCAGCAGTGAAGGAGAGGGGGCTGGCAATCAGCCCCAGCATTTT.

The chain employs TRBV20-1 and TRBJ2-2; 9 bases fit TRBD1. Looked up from germline, CDR1 is DFQATT and CDR2 is SNEGSKA (reference sequence). Trimming at V came to 8 bases and at J to 7 bases, leaving 11 bases not matched to a gene. This CDR3 has 14 residues. This CDR3 is CSTSRDREGGELFF. CDR3 in DNA: TGCAGTACCAGCCGGGACAGGGAAGGCGGGGAGCTGTTTTTT.

In this sample, this clone turned up a few times. The J gene is TRBJ2-5, the V gene TRBV2; 7 bases match TRBD1. CDR1 SNHLY and CDR2 FYNNEI come from the germline V gene. The length of the CDR3 is 14 residues. J was trimmed by 5 bases and V by 5 bases; bases with no gene match: 8. The CDR3 protein is CASSPTGLGETQYF. The CDR3 bases are TGTGCCAGCAGTCCGACAGGGCTCGGTGAGACCCAGTACTTC.

V gene TRBV7-2 combines with J gene TRBJ2-7; no definite D call. Per the germline V gene, CDR1 is SGHTA and CDR2 is FQGNSA. V gave up 0 bases and J gave up 7 bases, with 16 bases separating them. The length of the CDR3 is 15 residues. As DNA, the CDR3 is TGTGCCAGCAGCTTAGCGGGATCCCCCGCCCGAGAGCAGTACTTC. Translated, it gives CASSLAGSPAREQYF.

J is TRBJ2-3 and V is TRBV20-1, with D possibly TRBD1 on 6 matching bases. Germline values: CDR1 DFQATT, CDR2 SNEGSKA (reference sequence). The CDR3 covers 15 residues. With 3 bases removed from V and 0 bases from J, the gap between germline ends came to 13 bases. In DNA, the CDR3 is TGCAGTGCTAGGTCCGGGGACACTAGCACAGATACGCAGTATTTT. This sequence encodes CSARSGDTSTDTQYF.

Turning to this clone: At one of its ends the junction is not consistent with the germline gene, which may arise from a read error. The chain combines TRBV13 with TRBJ2-2, with D unresolved. Per the germline V gene, CDR1 is PRHDT and CDR2 is FYEKMQ (reference sequence). The CDR3 spans 14 residues. CDR3: CAGSARWGTGELFF. The CDR3, as DNA: TGTGCCGGCAGCGCTCGGTGGGGCACCGGGGAGCTGTTTTTT.